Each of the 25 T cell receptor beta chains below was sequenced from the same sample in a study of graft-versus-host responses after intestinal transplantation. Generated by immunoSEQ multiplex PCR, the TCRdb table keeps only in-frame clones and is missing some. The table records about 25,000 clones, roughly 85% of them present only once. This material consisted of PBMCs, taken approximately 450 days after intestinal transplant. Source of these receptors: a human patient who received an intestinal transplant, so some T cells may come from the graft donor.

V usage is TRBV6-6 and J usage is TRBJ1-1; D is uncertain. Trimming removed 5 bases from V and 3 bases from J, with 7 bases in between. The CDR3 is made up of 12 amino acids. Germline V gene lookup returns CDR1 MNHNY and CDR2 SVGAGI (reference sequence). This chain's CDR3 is CASSGSYTEAFF. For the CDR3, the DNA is TGTGCCAGCAGTGGGTCGTACACTGAAGCTTTCTTT.

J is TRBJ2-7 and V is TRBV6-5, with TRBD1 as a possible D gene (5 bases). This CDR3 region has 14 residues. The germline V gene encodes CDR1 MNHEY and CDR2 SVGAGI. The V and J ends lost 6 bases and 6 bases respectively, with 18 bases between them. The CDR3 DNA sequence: TGTGCCAGCAGCCAAGACAGAAGTATATTCGAGCAGTACTTC. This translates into CASSQDRSIFEQYF.

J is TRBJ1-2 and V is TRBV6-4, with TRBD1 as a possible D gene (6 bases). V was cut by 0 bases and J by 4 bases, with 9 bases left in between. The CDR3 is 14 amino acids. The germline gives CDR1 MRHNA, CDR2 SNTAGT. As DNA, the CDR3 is TGTGCCAGCAGTGACTCGCTGGACAGCTATGGCTACACCTTC. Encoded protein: CASSDSLDSYGYTF.

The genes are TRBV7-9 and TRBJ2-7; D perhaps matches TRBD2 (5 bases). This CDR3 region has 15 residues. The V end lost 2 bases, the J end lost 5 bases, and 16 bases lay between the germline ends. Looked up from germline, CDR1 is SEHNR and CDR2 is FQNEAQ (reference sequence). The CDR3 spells CASSLLRGLGNEQYF. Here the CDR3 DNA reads TGTGCCAGCAGCTTACTCCGGGGTCTAGGGAACGAGCAGTACTTC.

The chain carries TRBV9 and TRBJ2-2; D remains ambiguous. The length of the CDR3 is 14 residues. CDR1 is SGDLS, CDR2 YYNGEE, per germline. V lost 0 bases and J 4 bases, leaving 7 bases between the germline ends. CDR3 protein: CASSVVSGTGELFF. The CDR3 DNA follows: TGTGCCAGCAGCGTAGTTTCAGGCACCGGGGAGCTGTTTTTT.

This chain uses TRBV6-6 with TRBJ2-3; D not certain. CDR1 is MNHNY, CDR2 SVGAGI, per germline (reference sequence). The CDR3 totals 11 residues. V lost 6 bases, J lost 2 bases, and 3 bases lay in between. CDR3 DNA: TGTGCCAGCAGCATCACAGATACGCAGTATTTT. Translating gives CASSITDTQYF.

This CDR3 is CASSSQAGLNQPQHF. The CDR3 DNA reads as TGTGCCAGCAGCTCCCAGGCAGGGCTAAATCAGCCCCAGCATTTT. The gene calls are TRBV7-3 and TRBJ1-5, with D possibly TRBD1 on 5 matching bases. The V gene lost 4 bases and the J gene lost 4 bases, with 14 bases spanning the gap. Germline CDR1 SGHTA, CDR2 FQGTGA. The CDR3 is made up of 15 amino acids.

CDR3 amino acids: CASSPTVPGQGSGNTIYF. The CDR3 DNA follows: TGTGCCAGCTCACCGACGGTACCGGGACAGGGTTCTGGAAACACCATATATTTT. This chain joins TRBV18 and TRBJ1-3; 9 nucleotides line up with TRBD1. V dropped 3 bases and J dropped 1; count of bases not matched to a gene: 10. Per germline, CDR1 KGHSH and CDR2 LQKENI. This CDR3 is built from 18 residues.

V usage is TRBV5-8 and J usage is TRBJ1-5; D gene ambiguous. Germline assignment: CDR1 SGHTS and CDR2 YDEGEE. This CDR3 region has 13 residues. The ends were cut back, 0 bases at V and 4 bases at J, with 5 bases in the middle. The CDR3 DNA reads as TGTGCCAGCAGCTTGGACGGGAATCAGCCCCAGCATTTT. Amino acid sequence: CASSLDGNQPQHF.

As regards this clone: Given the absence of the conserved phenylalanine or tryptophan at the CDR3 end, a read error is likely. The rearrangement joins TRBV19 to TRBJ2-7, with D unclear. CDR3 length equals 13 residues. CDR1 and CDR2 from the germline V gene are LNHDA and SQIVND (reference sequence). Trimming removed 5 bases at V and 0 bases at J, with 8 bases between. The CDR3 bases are TGTGCCAGTAGTTACGCCAGCTCCTACGAGCAGTACCTC. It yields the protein CASSYASSYEQYL.

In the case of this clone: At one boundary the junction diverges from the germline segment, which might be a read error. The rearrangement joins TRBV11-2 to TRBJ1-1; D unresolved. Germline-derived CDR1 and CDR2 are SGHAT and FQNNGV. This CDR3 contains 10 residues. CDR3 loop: CASSRRIVLF. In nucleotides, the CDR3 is TGTGCCAGCAGCCGCCGGATCGTACTCTTT.

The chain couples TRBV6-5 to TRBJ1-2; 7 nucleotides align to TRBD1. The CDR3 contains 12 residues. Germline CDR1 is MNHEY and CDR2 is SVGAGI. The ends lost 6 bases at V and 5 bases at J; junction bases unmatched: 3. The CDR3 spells CASRGTAYGYTF. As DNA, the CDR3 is TGTGCCAGCAGAGGGACAGCTTATGGCTACACCTTC.

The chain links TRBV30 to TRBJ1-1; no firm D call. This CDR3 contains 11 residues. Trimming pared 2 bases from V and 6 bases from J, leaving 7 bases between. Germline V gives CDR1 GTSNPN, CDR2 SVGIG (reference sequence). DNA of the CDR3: TGTGCCTGGAGTAAGGGTGCTGAAGCTTTCTTT. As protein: CAWSKGAEAFF.

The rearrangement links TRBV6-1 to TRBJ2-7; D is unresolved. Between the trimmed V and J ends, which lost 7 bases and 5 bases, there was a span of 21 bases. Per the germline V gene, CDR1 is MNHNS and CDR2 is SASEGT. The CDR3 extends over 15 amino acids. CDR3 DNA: TGTGCCAGCACCAACCCCAAGTGGAGTTTCAACGAGCAGTACTTC. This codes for CASTNPKWSFNEQYF.

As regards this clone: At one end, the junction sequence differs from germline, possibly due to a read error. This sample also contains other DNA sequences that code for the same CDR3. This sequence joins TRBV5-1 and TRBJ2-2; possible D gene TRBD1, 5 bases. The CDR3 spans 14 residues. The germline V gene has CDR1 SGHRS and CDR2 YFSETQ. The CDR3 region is CASSRSPDTGELFF. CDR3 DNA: TGCGCCAGCAGTCGTAGTCCGGACACCGGAGAGCTGTTTTTT.

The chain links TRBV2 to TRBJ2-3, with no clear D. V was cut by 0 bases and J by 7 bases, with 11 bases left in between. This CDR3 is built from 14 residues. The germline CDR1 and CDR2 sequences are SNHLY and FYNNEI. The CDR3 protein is CASSEALVANTQYF. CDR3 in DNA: TGTGCCAGCAGTGAAGCGCTCGTCGCGAATACGCAGTATTTT.

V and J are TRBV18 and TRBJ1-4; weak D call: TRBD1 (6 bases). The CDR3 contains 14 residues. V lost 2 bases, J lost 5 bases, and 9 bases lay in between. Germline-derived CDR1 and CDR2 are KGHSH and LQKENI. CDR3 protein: CASSPRGGNEKLFF. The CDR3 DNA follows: TGTGCCAGCTCACCAAGAGGGGGGAATGAAAAACTGTTTTTT. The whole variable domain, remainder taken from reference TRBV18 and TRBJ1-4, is NAGVMQNPRHLVRRRGQEARLRCSPMKGHSHVYWYRQLPEEGLKFMVYLQKENIIDESGMPKERFSAEFPKEGPSILRIQQVVRGDSAAYFCASSPRGGNEKLFFGSGTQLSVL.

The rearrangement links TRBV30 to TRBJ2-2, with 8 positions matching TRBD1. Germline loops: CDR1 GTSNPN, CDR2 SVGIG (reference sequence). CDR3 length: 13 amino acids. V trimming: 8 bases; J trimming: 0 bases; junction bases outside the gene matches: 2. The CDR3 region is CAEDRANTGELFF. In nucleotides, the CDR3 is TGTGCCGAGGACAGGGCGAACACCGGGGAGCTGTTTTTT.

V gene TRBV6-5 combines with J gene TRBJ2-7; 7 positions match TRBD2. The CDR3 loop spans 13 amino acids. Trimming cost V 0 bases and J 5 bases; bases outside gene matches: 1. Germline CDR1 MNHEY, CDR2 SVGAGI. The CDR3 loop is CASSYSSGDEQYF. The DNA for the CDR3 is TGTGCCAGCAGTTACTCGAGCGGGGACGAGCAGTACTTC.

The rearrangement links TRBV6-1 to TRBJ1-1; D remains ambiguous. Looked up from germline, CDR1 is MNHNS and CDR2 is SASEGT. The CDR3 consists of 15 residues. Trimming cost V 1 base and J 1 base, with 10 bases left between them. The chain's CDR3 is CASSEVVTANTEAFF. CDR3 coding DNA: TGTGCCAGCAGTGAAGTTGTAACAGCGAACACTGAAGCTTTCTTT.

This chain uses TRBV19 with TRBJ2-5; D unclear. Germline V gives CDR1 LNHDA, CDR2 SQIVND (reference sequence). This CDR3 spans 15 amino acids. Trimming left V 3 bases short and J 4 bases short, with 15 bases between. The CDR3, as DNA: TGTGCCAGTAGTATTTGGTTGTCGGCAGGAGAGACCCAGTACTTC. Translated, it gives CASSIWLSAGETQYF.

This CDR3 reads CASGTSQNSPLHF. CDR3 in DNA: TGTGCCAGCGGGACATCCCAAAATTCACCCCTCCACTTT. J is TRBJ1-6 and V is TRBV10-3; a possible D gene is TRBD1 (6 bases). The CDR3 extends over 13 amino acids. The V end lost 10 bases, the J end lost 7 bases, and 14 bases lay between the germline ends. Germline V gene data show CDR1 as ENHRY and CDR2 as SYGVKD.

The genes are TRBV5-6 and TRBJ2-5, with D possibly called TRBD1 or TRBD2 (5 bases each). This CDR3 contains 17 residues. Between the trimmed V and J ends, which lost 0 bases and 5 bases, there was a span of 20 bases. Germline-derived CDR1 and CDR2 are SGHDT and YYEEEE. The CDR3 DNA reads TGTGCCAGCAGCTTGGACGTTAGCCGGGACCTACAGGAGACCCAGTACTTC. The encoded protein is CASSLDVSRDLQETQYF. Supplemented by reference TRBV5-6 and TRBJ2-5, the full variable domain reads DAGVTQSPTHLIKTRGQQVTLRCSPKSGHDTVSWYQQALGQGPQFIFQYYEEEERQRGNFPDRFSGHQFPNYSSELNVNALLLGDSALYLCASSLDVSRDLQETQYFGPGTRLLVL.

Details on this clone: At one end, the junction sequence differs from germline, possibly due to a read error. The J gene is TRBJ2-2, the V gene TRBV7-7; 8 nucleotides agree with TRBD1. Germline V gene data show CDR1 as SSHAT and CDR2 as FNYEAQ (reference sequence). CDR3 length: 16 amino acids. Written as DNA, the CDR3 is TGTGCTAGCAGCTTATTCCAGGGGGCTTCCACCGGGGAGCTGTTTTTT. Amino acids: CASSLFQGASTGELFF.

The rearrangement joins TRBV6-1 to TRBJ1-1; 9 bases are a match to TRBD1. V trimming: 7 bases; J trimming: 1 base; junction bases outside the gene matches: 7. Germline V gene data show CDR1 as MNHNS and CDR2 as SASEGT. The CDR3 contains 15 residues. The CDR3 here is CASTRGGQGNTEAFF. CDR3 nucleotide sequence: TGTGCCAGCACCCGCGGGGGACAGGGGAACACTGAAGCTTTCTTT.